The 10 T cell receptor beta chains reported below all come from one sample, sequenced in a study of blood T cell repertoires in COVID-19. Repertoires were generated with immunoSEQ multiplex PCR, while TCRdb's copy carries only in-frame clones and drops some. This table holds 150,000 to 200,000 clones, roughly 86% found once. The specimen sequenced was peripheral blood. The receptors stem from a man aged 40-50 years with active or convalescent COVID-19.

The V gene is TRBV9, the J gene TRBJ2-1; no clear D. CDR1 and CDR2 from the germline V gene are SGDLS and YYNGEE. The CDR3 totals 15 residues. V was shortened by 0 bases and J by 4 bases, with 11 bases between the two germline ends. The CDR3 loop reads CASSVGAGTYNEQFF. The CDR3 nucleotides read TGTGCCAGCAGCGTAGGGGCAGGTACATACAATGAGCAGTTCTTC.

This sequence joins TRBV6-5 and TRBJ2-1; TRBD1 aligns across 10 bases. From germline, CDR1 is MNHEY and CDR2 SVGAGI. The CDR3 contains 14 residues. V was pared by 2 bases and J by 8 bases, with 3 bases of the junction left unmatched. The CDR3 loop is CASSYETGGDEQFF. For the CDR3, the DNA is TGTGCCAGCAGTTACGAGACAGGGGGCGATGAGCAGTTCTTC.

The CDR3 loop is CAIWAARLQETQYF. The CDR3 bases are TGTGCTATCTGGGCCGCTCGCCTCCAAGAGACCCAGTACTTC. V gene TRBV6-5 combines with J gene TRBJ2-5; D not resolved. The germline V gene encodes CDR1 MNHEY and CDR2 SVGAGI. The CDR3 extends over 14 amino acids.

This clone was counted between two and nine times. The rearrangement links TRBV24-1 to TRBJ1-3, with D possibly TRBD1 on 5 matching bases. The V end was cut by 3 bases, the J end by 4 bases, with 21 bases between. CDR1 is KGHDR and CDR2 is SFDVKD in the germline V gene. The CDR3 extends over 18 amino acids. The CDR3 DNA is TGTGCCACCAGTGATCCAGGGAAAGGAGGGGCGCCAGGAAACACCATATATTTT. It specifies CATSDPGKGGAPGNTIYF.

The chain has TRBV6-5 and TRBJ1-4; no clear D gene. The ends were cut back, 6 bases at V and 4 bases at J, with 9 bases in the middle. The CDR3 contains 13 residues. Per the germline V gene, CDR1 is MNHEY and CDR2 is SVGAGI. The CDR3 bases are TGTGCCAGCAGCCGACGGAGTAATGAAAAACTGTTTTTT. It specifies CASSRRSNEKLFF.

V usage is TRBV7-8 and J usage is TRBJ2-3; 10 nucleotides line up with TRBD2. The CDR3 contains 16 residues. Germline V gene lookup returns CDR1 SGHVS and CDR2 FQNEAQ. V lost 4 bases to trimming and J lost 3 bases; unmatched junction nucleotides: 7. CDR3 in amino acids: CASSSGTSVVTDTQYF. DNA of the CDR3: TGTGCCAGCAGCTCCGGGACTAGCGTGGTGACAGATACGCAGTATTTT.

J is TRBJ2-3 and V is TRBV10-2; weak D call: TRBD2 (7 bases). The CDR3 totals 15 residues. V gave up 4 bases and J gave up 3 bases, with 14 bases separating them. The V gene's germline CDR1 is WSHSY and CDR2 SAAADI. The CDR3 region has the DNA TGCGCCAGCAGTGTCGGGGGGCCGGTGACAGATACGCAGTATTTT. This translates into CASSVGGPVTDTQYF.

This rearrangement joins TRBV5-1 to TRBJ1-1; perhaps TRBD1 as D (5 bases). Germline V CDR1 and CDR2: SGHRS, YFSETQ. The CDR3 runs 13 residues. Trimming pared 5 bases from V and 6 bases from J, leaving 14 bases between. The CDR3 DNA follows: TGCGCCAGCAGGCTCTGGGGCAAACCTGAAGCTTTCTTT. It encodes CASRLWGKPEAFF.

The rearrangement links TRBV30 to TRBJ1-2; no clear D gene. The V end was cut by 4 bases, the J end by 0 bases, with 9 bases between. In germline, CDR1 is GTSNPN, CDR2 SVGIG (reference sequence). This CDR3 has 13 amino acids. The CDR3 nucleotides are TGTGCCTGGAACGAGTTAGCTAACTATGGCTACACCTTC. Its protein product is CAWNELANYGYTF. Full variable domain (rest looked up from reference TRBV30 and TRBJ1-2): SQTIHQWPATLVQPVGSPLSLECTVEGTSNPNLYWYRQAAGRGLQLLFYSVGIGQISSEVPQNLSASRPQDRQFILSSKKLLLSDSGFYLCAWNELANYGYTFGSGTRLTVV.

The rearrangement links TRBV11-2 to TRBJ1-1; 7 bases are shared with TRBD1. CDR1 and CDR2 (germline): SGHAT, FQNNGV. CDR3 length: 14 amino acids. V lost 1 base, J lost 5 bases, and 4 bases stayed unmatched. The CDR3 nucleotides are TGTGCCAGCAGCTTAGCAGGGGGAGGTACTGAAGCTTTCTTT. It yields the protein CASSLAGGGTEAFF.